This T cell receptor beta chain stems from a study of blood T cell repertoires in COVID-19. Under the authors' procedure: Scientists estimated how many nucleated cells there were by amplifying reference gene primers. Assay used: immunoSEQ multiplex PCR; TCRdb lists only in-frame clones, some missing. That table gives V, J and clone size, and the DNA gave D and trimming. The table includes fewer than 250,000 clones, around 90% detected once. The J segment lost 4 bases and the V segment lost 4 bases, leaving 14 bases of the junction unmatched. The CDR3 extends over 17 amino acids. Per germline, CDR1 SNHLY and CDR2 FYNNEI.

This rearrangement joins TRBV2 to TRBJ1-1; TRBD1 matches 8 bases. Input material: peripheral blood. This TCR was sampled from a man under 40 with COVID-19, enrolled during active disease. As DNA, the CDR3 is TGTGCCAGCAGTGTAAACCCGGCAGGGGGCTATAGCACTGAAGCTTTCTTT. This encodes CASSVNPAGGYSTEAFF.